This TCR beta chain emerged from a study of T-cell reconstitution after alpha-beta-depleted transplantation in children. General study findings and limits: Surviving recipient T cells and thymic progenitors accounted for the high day-60 TCRbeta diversity observed in some patients. After transplant, at about two months, alpha-beta T cells were reportedly derived from several hundred expanded graft clones.

Per the germline V gene, CDR1 is SGHTA and CDR2 is FQGNSA. The CDR3 totals 15 residues. J gave up 4 bases and V 3 bases, and 2 bases lay outside the gene matches. During its preparation, the TCRbeta library received unique molecular identifiers. Each CDR3 protein gets one entry after TCRdb re-called the PCR reads with MiXCR. The sample includes about 98,000 distinct CDR3 sequences, 23% seen only once; the top ten take about 22%. As concerns this clonotype: Its antigen is not identified.

The sample was PBMCs, taken before TCRalphabeta/CD19-depleted stem cell transplant. This clonotype originated in a boy between 2 and 10 years old with acute lymphoblastic leukemia, due to receive a stem cell transplant. V gene TRBV7-2 combines with J gene TRBJ2-2; 10 bases fit TRBD1. CDR3 nucleotide sequence: TGTGCCAGCAGCTTGACAGGGGGCAGCACCGGGGAGCTGTTTTTT. Amino acid sequence: CASSLTGGSTGELFF.